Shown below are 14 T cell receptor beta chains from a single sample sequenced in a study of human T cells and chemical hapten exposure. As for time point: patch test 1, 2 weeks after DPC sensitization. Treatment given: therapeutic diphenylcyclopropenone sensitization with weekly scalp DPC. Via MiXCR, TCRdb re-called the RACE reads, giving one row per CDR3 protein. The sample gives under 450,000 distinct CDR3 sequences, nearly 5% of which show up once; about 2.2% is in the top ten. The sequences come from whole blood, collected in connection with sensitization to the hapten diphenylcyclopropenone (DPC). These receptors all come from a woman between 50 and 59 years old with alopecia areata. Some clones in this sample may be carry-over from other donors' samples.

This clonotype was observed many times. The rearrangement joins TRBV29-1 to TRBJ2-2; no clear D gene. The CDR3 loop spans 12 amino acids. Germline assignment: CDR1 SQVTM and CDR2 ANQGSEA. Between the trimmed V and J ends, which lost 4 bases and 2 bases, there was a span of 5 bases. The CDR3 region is CSVVTNTGELFF. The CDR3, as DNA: TGCAGCGTTGTCACAAACACCGGGGAGCTGTTTTTT.

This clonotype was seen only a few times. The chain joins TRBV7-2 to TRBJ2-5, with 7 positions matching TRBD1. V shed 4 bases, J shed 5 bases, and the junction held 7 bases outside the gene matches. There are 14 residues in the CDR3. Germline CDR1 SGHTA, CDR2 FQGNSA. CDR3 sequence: CASSSRQGWETQYF. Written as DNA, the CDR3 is TGTGCCAGCAGCTCCAGACAGGGTTGGGAGACCCAGTACTTC. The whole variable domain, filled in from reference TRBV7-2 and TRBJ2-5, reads GAGVSQSPSNKVTEKGKDVELRCDPISGHTALYWYRQSLGQGLEFLIYFQGNSAPDKSGLPSDRFSAERTGGSVSTLTIQRTQQEDSAVYLCASSSRQGWETQYFGPGTRLLVL.

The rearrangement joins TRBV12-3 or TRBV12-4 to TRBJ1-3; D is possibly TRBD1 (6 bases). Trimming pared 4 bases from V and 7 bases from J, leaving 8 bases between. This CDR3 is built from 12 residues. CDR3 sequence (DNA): TGTGCCAGCAGTTCCCAGGGGAACACCATATATTTT. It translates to CASSSQGNTIYF.

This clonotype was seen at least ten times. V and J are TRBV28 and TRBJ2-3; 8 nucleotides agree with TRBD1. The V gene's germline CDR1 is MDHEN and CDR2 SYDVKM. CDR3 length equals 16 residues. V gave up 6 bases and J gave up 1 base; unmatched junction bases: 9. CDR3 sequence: CASRETGGLGTDTQYF. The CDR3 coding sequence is TGTGCCAGCAGGGAAACAGGGGGTCTGGGCACAGATACGCAGTATTTT. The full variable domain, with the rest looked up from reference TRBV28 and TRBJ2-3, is DVKVTQSSRYLVKRTGEKVFLECVQDMDHENMFWYRQDPGLGLRLIYFSYDVKMKEKGDIPEGYSVSREKKERFSLILESASTNQTSMYLCASRETGGLGTDTQYFGPGTRLTVL.

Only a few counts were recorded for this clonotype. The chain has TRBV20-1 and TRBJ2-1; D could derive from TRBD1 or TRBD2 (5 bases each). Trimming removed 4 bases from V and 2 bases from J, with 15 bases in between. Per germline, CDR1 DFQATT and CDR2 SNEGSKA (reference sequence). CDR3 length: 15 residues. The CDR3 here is CSANPGQGAYNEQFF. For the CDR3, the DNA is TGCAGTGCTAACCCGGGGCAGGGTGCCTACAATGAGCAGTTCTTC.

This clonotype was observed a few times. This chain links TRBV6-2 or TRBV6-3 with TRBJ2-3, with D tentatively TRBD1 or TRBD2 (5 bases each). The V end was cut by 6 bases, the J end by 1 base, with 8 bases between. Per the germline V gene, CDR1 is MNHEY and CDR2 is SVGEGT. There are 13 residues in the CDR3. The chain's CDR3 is CASRRDGTDTQYF. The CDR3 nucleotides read TGTGCCAGCAGAAGGGACGGCACAGATACGCAGTATTTT.

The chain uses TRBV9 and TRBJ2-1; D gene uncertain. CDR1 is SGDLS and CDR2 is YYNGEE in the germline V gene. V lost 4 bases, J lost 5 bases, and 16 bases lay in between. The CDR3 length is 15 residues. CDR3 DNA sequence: TGTGCCAGCAGCCCACATCCTCAAAAAGACAATGAGCAGTTCTTC. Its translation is CASSPHPQKDNEQFF.

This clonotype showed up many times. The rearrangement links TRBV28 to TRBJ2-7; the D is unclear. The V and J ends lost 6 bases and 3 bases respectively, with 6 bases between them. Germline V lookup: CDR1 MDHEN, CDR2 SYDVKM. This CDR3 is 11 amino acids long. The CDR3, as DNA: TGTGCCAGCAGCCTACACTACGAGCAGTACTTC. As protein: CASSLHYEQYF.

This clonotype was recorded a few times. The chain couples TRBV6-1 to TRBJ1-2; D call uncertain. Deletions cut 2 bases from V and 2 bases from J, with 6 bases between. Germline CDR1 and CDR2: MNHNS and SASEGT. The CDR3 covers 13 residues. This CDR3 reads CASSERLNYGYTF. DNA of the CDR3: TGTGCCAGCAGTGAACGCCTGAACTATGGCTACACCTTC.

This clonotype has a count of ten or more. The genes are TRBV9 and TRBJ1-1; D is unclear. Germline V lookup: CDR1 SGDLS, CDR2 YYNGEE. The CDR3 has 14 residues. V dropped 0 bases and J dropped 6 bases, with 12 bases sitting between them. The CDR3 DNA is TGTGCCAGCAGCGTAGACGCAGGAAGGGCTGAAGCTTTCTTT. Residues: CASSVDAGRAEAFF.

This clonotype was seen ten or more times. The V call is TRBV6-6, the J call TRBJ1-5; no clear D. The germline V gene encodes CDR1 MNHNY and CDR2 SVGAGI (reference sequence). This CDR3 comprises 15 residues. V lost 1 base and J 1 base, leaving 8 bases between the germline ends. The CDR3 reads CASSYWLGSNQPQHF. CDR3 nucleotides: TGTGCCAGCAGTTACTGGCTAGGAAGCAATCAGCCCCAGCATTTT.

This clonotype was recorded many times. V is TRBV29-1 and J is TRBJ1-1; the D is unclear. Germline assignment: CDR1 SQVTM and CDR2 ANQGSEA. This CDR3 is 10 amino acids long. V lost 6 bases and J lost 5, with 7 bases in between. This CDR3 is CSVGGTEAFF. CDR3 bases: TGCAGCGTGGGAGGTACTGAAGCTTTCTTT.

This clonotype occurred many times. The CDR3 nucleotides read TGCAGCGCATACGGACAGGGAGGGACTGAAGCTTTCTTT. It encodes CSAYGQGGTEAFF. The genes are TRBV29-1 and TRBJ1-1; 8 bases are shared with TRBD1. The germline V gene encodes CDR1 SQVTM and CDR2 ANQGSEA. The J segment lost 5 bases and the V segment lost 7 bases, leaving 9 bases of the junction unmatched. The length of the CDR3 is 13 residues.

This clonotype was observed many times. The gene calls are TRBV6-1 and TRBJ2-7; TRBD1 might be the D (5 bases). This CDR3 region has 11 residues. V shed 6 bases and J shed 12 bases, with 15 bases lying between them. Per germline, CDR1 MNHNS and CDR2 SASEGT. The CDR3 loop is CASRTRAGWYF. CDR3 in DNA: TGTGCCAGCAGAACAAGGGCAGGGTGGTACTTC.